Each of the 7 T cell receptor beta chains below was sequenced from the same sample in a study of CD8 T cells in Susac syndrome. Roughly 0.45 to 1 ug RNA was reverse transcribed with random hexamers. TCRdb re-analysed the immunoSEQ multiplex PCR reads in MiXCR, keeping a single row per CDR3 protein. The table lists roughly 200,000 distinct CDR3 sequences, about 93% of them singletons. Sequencing was performed on CD4+ T cells from PBMCs. Every receptor here comes from a human donor with Susac syndrome.

The V gene is TRBV24-1, the J gene TRBJ2-3; D is possibly TRBD1 (5 bases). This CDR3 contains 16 residues. The V gene lost 7 bases and the J gene lost 0 bases, with 16 bases spanning the gap. Germline V gives CDR1 KGHDR, CDR2 SFDVKD. Here the CDR3 DNA reads TGTGCCACCAGCCCCGGGCGGACAACAAGCACAGATACGCAGTATTTT. Translation: CATSPGRTTSTDTQYF.

The chain couples TRBV29-1 to TRBJ1-1; 7 bases agree with TRBD1. Germline CDR1 is SQVTM and CDR2 is ANQGSEA. The CDR3 has 13 residues. V lost 5 bases to trimming and J lost 3 bases; unmatched junction nucleotides: 6. The CDR3 DNA sequence: TGCAGCGTTAGTTCAGGGGGGGACACTGAAGCTTTCTTT. Translated: CSVSSGGDTEAFF.

V and J are TRBV27 and TRBJ2-7, with a weak D call TRBD2 (7 bases). Trimming left V 7 bases short and J 2 bases short, with 12 bases between. Per germline, CDR1 MNHEY and CDR2 SMNVEV (reference sequence). The CDR3 is 13 residues long. The CDR3 here is CASIKGGTYEQYF. CDR3 nucleotides: TGTGCCAGCATTAAGGGGGGGACCTACGAGCAGTACTTC.

This rearrangement joins TRBV6-2 or TRBV6-3 to TRBJ2-5, with TRBD2 matching over 9 bases. Unmatched junction bases numbered 5, after V lost 1 base and J lost 2 bases. CDR3 length equals 16 residues. CDR1 MNHEY and CDR2 SVGEGT come from the germline V gene. In nucleotides, the CDR3 is TGTGCCAGCAGTTACTTGGGGACTAGCAGTCAAGAGACCCAGTACTTC. Translating gives CASSYLGTSSQETQYF.

This clonotype came up once. The chain combines TRBV7-9 with TRBJ2-1; no clear D gene. Germline V lookup: CDR1 SEHNR, CDR2 FQNEAQ (reference sequence). Deletions cut 1 base from V and 13 bases from J, with 11 bases between. The CDR3 contains 12 residues. The CDR3 bases are TGTGCCAGCAGCTTAGGGGCCGGCTCACAGTTCTTC. Translation: CASSLGAGSQFF.

V gene TRBV18 combines with J gene TRBJ1-3; D uncertain. This CDR3 contains 15 residues. Germline V gene data show CDR1 as KGHSH and CDR2 as LQKENI. Between the trimmed V and J ends, which lost 4 bases and 0 bases, there was a span of 10 bases. The CDR3 coding sequence is TGTGCCAGCTCACTAAGACAAAGCTCTGGAAACACCATATATTTT. This codes for CASSLRQSSGNTIYF.

This sequence joins TRBV4-1 and TRBJ2-7, with D possibly being TRBD2 (5 bases). Germline V CDR1 and CDR2: MGHRA, YSYEKL. There are 14 residues in the CDR3. V dropped 3 bases and J dropped 1 base, with 10 bases sitting between them. In DNA form, the CDR3 reads TGCGCCAGCAGCCAGCCCACTAGGTCCTACGAGCAGTACTTC. Amino acids: CASSQPTRSYEQYF.